This TCR beta chain was identified during a study of molecular identifiers for immune sequencing clone quantification. The overall study: Four of five RNA aliquots from approximately 20,000 or 100,000 naive CD8 T cells were sequenced. Regarding the study as a whole: Clones of above 20 RNA copies carried over 98% of effector molecules; in naive cells they carried under 1%. Single-cell amounts of spiked Jurkat TCR RNA were reportedly detectable among over 900,000 naive cells.

The CDR3 spans 15 residues. Trimming took off 1 base at V and 2 bases at J, with 6 bases between the two ends. Germline V CDR1 and CDR2: SNHLY, FYNNEI. One entry per CDR3 protein, called by TCRdb with MiXCR from the PCR reads. The sample carries 600,000 to 650,000 distinct CDR3 sequences, about 20% recorded once. For this clonotype: Its antigen is not identified.

This clonotype was obtained from a human donor in good health. Some libraries in this study had Jurkat cell RNA spiked in. The rearrangement links TRBV2 to TRBJ1-6, with a tentative D call TRBD1 (5 bases). Sequenced material: naive CD8+ T cells from blood, with Jurkat cell RNA spiked in. Documented subset: FACS-sorted CD8+CD4-CCR7+CD45RA+ naive T cells. CDR3 sequence: CASSEVRAYNSPLHF. The CDR3 DNA reads as TGTGCCAGCAGTGAAGTCAGGGCCTATAATTCACCCCTCCACTTT.